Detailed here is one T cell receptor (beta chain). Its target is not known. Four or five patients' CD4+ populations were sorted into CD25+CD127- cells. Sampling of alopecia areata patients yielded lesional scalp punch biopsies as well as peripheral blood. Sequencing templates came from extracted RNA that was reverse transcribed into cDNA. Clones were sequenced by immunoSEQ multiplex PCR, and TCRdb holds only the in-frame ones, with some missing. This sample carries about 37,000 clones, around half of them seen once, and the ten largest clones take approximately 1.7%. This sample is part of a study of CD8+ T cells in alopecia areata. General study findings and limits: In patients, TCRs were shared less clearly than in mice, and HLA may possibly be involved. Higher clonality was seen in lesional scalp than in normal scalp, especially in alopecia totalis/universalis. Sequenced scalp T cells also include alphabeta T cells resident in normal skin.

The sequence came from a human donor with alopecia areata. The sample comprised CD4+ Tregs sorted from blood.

As DNA, the CDR3 is TGTGCCAGCAGCGCCCGGACAGGCTCCGGGGAGCTGTTTTTT. Protein product: CASSARTGSGELFF. V is TRBV9 and J is TRBJ2-2; 7 bases match TRBD1. V was pared by 3 bases and J by 6 bases, with 5 bases of the junction left unmatched. The CDR3 sequence is 14 residues long. Germline V gene lookup returns CDR1 SGDLS and CDR2 YYNGEE. The full variable domain, rest sourced from reference TRBV9 and TRBJ2-2, is DSGVTQTPKHLITATGQRVTLRCSPRSGDLSVYWYQQSLDQGLQFLIQYYNGEERAKGNILERFSAQQFPDLHSELNLSSLELGDSALYFCASSARTGSGELFFGEGSRLTVL.